This passage covers 29 T cell receptor beta chains from one sample sequenced in a study of T cells in localized non-small cell lung cancer. TCRdb keeps only in-frame clones here, not all; method: immunoSEQ multiplex PCR. The data hold fewer than 2,000 clones, with around a third observed a single time. The specimen comprised lung tumor tissue, sampled before any cancer treatment. These receptors were taken from a man between 35 and 75 years old with stage II lung adenocarcinoma.

This clone was seen a few times. This rearrangement joins TRBV6-7 to TRBJ1-2; D possibly corresponds to TRBD1 (6 bases). TRBV6-7 is flagged as an ORF with uncertain function. This CDR3 is built from 15 residues. V was clipped by 0 bases and J by 8 bases, with 16 bases between them. CDR3 nucleotides: TGTGCCAGCAGTTACTCGGGGGGCCAAGTGGGAGGCTACACCTTC. Its protein is CASSYSGGQVGGYTF.

The chain recombines TRBV6-8 with TRBJ2-1; D may match TRBD1 or TRBD2 (7 bases each). Trimming took off 6 bases at V and 4 bases at J, with 16 bases between the two ends. The CDR3 contains 15 residues. The germline V gene encodes CDR1 MNHGY and CDR2 SAAAGT. Here the CDR3 reads CASRTPGGGYNEQFF. The DNA for the CDR3 is TGTGCCAGCAGGACACCAGGGGGAGGGTACAATGAGCAGTTCTTC.

The chain has TRBV29-1 and TRBJ1-4; 10 bases map to TRBD1. Trimming took 2 bases from V and 7 from J; bases not matched to a gene: 1. The germline V gene encodes CDR1 SQVTM and CDR2 ANQGSEA. This CDR3 spans 13 amino acids. The CDR3: CSVERTGGEKLFF. DNA for the CDR3: TGCAGCGTTGAAAGGACAGGGGGTGAAAAACTGTTTTTT.

The V call is TRBV29-1, the J call TRBJ2-7, with D possibly TRBD1 on 5 matching bases. This CDR3 is 13 amino acids long. Germline values: CDR1 SQVTM, CDR2 ANQGSEA. The V end lost 6 bases, the J end lost 2 bases, and 14 bases lay between the germline ends. The CDR3 DNA is TGCAGCGTAGTCAGGGAACTCACCTACGAGCAGTACTTC. This sequence encodes CSVVRELTYEQYF.

This chain connects TRBV10-1 to TRBJ2-3; the D is unclear. Germline V CDR1 and CDR2: WNHNN, SYGVQD (reference sequence). The ends were cut back, 1 base at V and 7 bases at J, with 12 bases in the middle. This CDR3 has 14 residues. Written as DNA, the CDR3 is TGCGCCAGCAGTGAGTTACGCTACGGAAATACGCAGTATTTT. It is translated as CASSELRYGNTQYF.

A few counts support this clone. The V and J genes are TRBV15 and TRBJ1-6; the match to TRBD1 covers 12 bases. Per germline, CDR1 LNHNV and CDR2 YYDKDF (reference sequence). The CDR3 has 18 amino acids. Trimming removed 3 bases from V and 10 bases from J; junction bases left unmatched: 13. In DNA, the CDR3 is TGTGCCACCAGCAGGCGCCTCACGGGACAGGGGGCACGATCACCCCTCCACTTT. Its translation: CATSRRLTGQGARSPLHF.

V and J are TRBV6-8 and TRBJ2-1, with 8 nucleotides matching TRBD2. Trimming cost V 5 bases and J 6 bases; bases outside gene matches: 12. Germline loops: CDR1 MNHGY, CDR2 SAAAGT. CDR3 length equals 16 residues. CDR3 DNA: TGTGCCAGCAGTCCCTGGGGTACTAGCGGTACCAATGAGCAGTTCTTC. Translation gives CASSPWGTSGTNEQFF.

This clone has only a few counts. The chain employs TRBV18 and TRBJ1-2; D ambiguous. This CDR3 has 14 residues. Germline assignment: CDR1 KGHSH and CDR2 LQKENI. The V gene lost 3 bases and the J gene lost 2 bases, with 10 bases spanning the gap. The CDR3 here is CASSPALQNYGYTF. CDR3 bases: TGTGCCAGCTCACCTGCTCTGCAAAACTATGGCTACACCTTC.

The chain combines TRBV9 with TRBJ2-3; 11 nucleotides agree with TRBD2. Unmatched junction bases numbered 6, after V lost 4 bases and J lost 2 bases. Germline CDR1 reads SGDLS; CDR2 reads YYNGEE. The CDR3 is 16 residues long. CDR3 amino acids: CASSPRTSGYTDTQYF. DNA of the CDR3: TGTGCCAGCAGCCCGCGGACTAGCGGGTACACAGATACGCAGTATTTT.

Remarks on this clone: A junction end diverges from the germline sequence, so it may reflect a read error. The V gene is TRBV14, the J gene TRBJ1-2, with 8 bases matching TRBD1. Germline V gives CDR1 SGHDN, CDR2 FVKESK. The CDR3 extends over 16 amino acids. In nucleotides, the CDR3 is TGTGCCAGCAGCCACGGAGGACAGGGTACTAAGTATGGCTACACCTTC. Encoded protein: CASSHGGQGTKYGYTF.

This clone is termed large. The rearrangement links TRBV11-3 to TRBJ1-3, with a possible D match to TRBD1 (6 bases). The CDR3 spans 14 residues. The germline V gene encodes CDR1 SGHNT and CDR2 YENEEA. The ends were cut back, 5 bases at V and 3 bases at J, with 11 bases in the middle. CDR3 bases: TGTGCCAGCAGCCCGGACAGCTATGGAAACACCATATATTTT. Translation: CASSPDSYGNTIYF.

The genes are TRBV28 and TRBJ1-4, with D maybe TRBD1 (5 bases). There are 15 residues in the CDR3. Germline V gives CDR1 MDHEN, CDR2 SYDVKM. V was trimmed by 8 bases and J by 0 bases, leaving 13 bases between them. DNA for the CDR3: TGTGCCAGCCGATCGGGGGGGGCAACTAATGAAAAACTGTTTTTT. Translation: CASRSGGATNEKLFF.

To note about this clone: Relative to the germline gene, one junction end is altered; a read error may explain this. The V call is TRBV19, the J call TRBJ1-6; the D gene is possibly TRBD1 (5 bases). The CDR3 loop spans 16 amino acids. Per germline, CDR1 LNHDA and CDR2 SQIVND (reference sequence). The CDR3 coding sequence is TGTGCCAGTAGGTCGGGGCCCTTGGATTATAATTCACTCCTCCACTTT. Its translation: CASRSGPLDYNSLLHF.

The V gene is TRBV11-3, the J gene TRBJ2-1; 11 bases map to TRBD1. The CDR3 is 15 amino acids. V shed 4 bases, J shed 5 bases, and the junction held 4 bases outside the gene matches. Per the germline V gene, CDR1 is SGHNT and CDR2 is YENEEA. CDR3 amino acids: CASSSGTGGNNEQFF. CDR3 in DNA: TGTGCCAGCAGCTCAGGGACAGGGGGGAACAATGAGCAGTTCTTC.

The chain joins TRBV23-1 to TRBJ1-1; D may be TRBD1 (5 bases). TRBV23-1 is flagged as an ORF with uncertain function. With 3 bases removed from V and 5 bases from J, the gap between germline ends came to 31 bases. The CDR3 consists of 20 residues. CDR3 sequence: CASSHRETGEGIRRMTEAFF. CDR3 DNA sequence: TGCGCCAGCAGTCATCGGGAAACGGGGGAGGGGATAAGAAGGATGACTGAAGCTTTCTTT.

This clone was detected many times. The chain employs TRBV11-3 and TRBJ1-1; D unclear. CDR3 size: 14 residues. Germline V gives CDR1 SGHNT, CDR2 YENEEA. The ends were cut back, 4 bases at V and 1 base at J, with 10 bases in the middle. The CDR3 here is CASSYSDKNTEAFF. CDR3 coding DNA: TGTGCCAGCAGCTACTCCGACAAGAACACTGAAGCTTTCTTT.

This clone has more than one count but fewer than ten. The rearrangement uses TRBV7-1 and TRBJ2-3, with a tentative D call TRBD2 (6 bases). TRBV7-1 falls under the ORF class, with uncertain function. The CDR3 length is 15 residues. V was clipped by 4 bases and J by 5 bases, with 16 bases between them. The CDR3 is CASSYQRGFGDTQYF. The DNA of the CDR3 is TGTGCCAGCAGCTACCAACGGGGGTTTGGAGATACGCAGTATTTT.

This clone was seen a handful of times. This chain joins TRBV6-8 and TRBJ1-1; 8 nucleotides agree with TRBD1. Germline CDR1 and CDR2: MNHGY and SAAAGT. The V and J ends lost 2 bases and 0 bases, in that order; junction bases with no gene match: 5. This CDR3 has 16 amino acids. CDR3 protein: CASSYVSGGLNTEAFF. Written as DNA, the CDR3 is TGTGCCAGCAGTTACGTATCAGGGGGCTTGAACACTGAAGCTTTCTTT.

This clone was observed once. The CDR3 region has the DNA TGTGCCAGCGGGTCTGGGGGTAGGGAAAAACTGTTTTTT. Protein product: CASGSGGREKLFF. This chain links TRBV6-8 with TRBJ1-4; D is perhaps TRBD1 (5 bases). V was cut by 8 bases and J by 8 bases, with 15 bases left in between. This CDR3 comprises 13 residues. The germline CDR1 and CDR2 sequences are MNHGY and SAAAGT.

This clone was recorded a few times. The chain is built from TRBV6-8 and TRBJ1-4, with TRBD1 identical over 8 bases. Germline values: CDR1 MNHGY, CDR2 SAAAGT. The CDR3 runs 16 residues. V lost 4 bases and J lost 5; bases outside the gene matches: 9. The CDR3 is CASSSRRDRMNEKLFF. The CDR3 bases are TGTGCCAGCAGTTCCCGCCGGGACAGGATGAATGAAAAACTGTTTTTT.

The chain recombines TRBV29-1 with TRBJ1-5, with D unclear. The germline V and J ends were trimmed by 3 bases and 0 bases, with 15 bases remaining between them. The CDR3 covers 16 residues. Germline assignment: CDR1 SQVTM and CDR2 ANQGSEA. The CDR3 DNA reads TGCAGCGTTGAGGGAGGAACAGAGAATAGCAATCAGCCCCAGCATTTT. It specifies CSVEGGTENSNQPQHF.

The chain combines TRBV14 with TRBJ2-3; 7 bases fit TRBD2. The CDR3 consists of 17 residues. Trimming took 1 base from V and 2 from J; bases not matched to a gene: 9. Germline CDR1 is SGHDN and CDR2 is FVKESK. CDR3 bases: TGTGCCAGCAGCCAAGTCTCAGTTAGCGGGTACACAGATACGCAGTATTTT. Its translation: CASSQVSVSGYTDTQYF.

This clone was counted between two and nine times. The V call is TRBV6-8, the J call TRBJ1-5; 9 nucleotides align to TRBD1. The V segment lost 4 bases and the J segment 2 bases; nucleotides outside the gene matches: 6. Germline V gene data show CDR1 as MNHGY and CDR2 as SAAAGT. CDR3 length: 16 amino acids. CDR3 sequence (DNA): TGTGCCAGCAGTTCCCTCTGGGACAGGGGCAATCAGCCCCAGCATTTT. It is translated as CASSSLWDRGNQPQHF.

This sequence joins TRBV28 and TRBJ2-7, with D unclear. The CDR3 totals 15 residues. V lost 7 bases and J lost 2, with 18 bases in between. The germline V gene has CDR1 MDHEN and CDR2 SYDVKM. The DNA of the CDR3 is TGTGCCAGCACTCTTCGACGGCGATCCACCTACGAGCAGTACTTC. Translation: CASTLRRRSTYEQYF.

This chain connects TRBV6-8 to TRBJ2-7, with D possibly called TRBD1 or TRBD2 (5 bases each). Trimming took 4 bases from V and 8 from J, leaving 18 bases between them. This CDR3 is built from 14 residues. The germline V gene encodes CDR1 MNHGY and CDR2 SAAAGT. CDR3 region: CASSSGTTTGKQYF. The CDR3 DNA follows: TGTGCCAGCAGTTCCGGGACCACCACTGGCAAGCAGTACTTC.

This clone ranks as medium-sized. The chain employs TRBV11-3 and TRBJ2-5, with D hard to call. Between the trimmed V and J ends, which lost 5 bases and 5 bases, there was a span of 18 bases. This CDR3 comprises 15 residues. From germline, CDR1 is SGHNT and CDR2 YENEEA. The CDR3 coding sequence is TGTGCCAGCAGCCAACCCCGGCTCGGATGGGAGACCCAGTACTTC. Amino acid sequence: CASSQPRLGWETQYF.

By its share, this clone is medium-sized. The rearrangement uses TRBV9 and TRBJ2-7; 10 bases map to TRBD2. CDR1 and CDR2 (germline): SGDLS, YYNGEE. The CDR3 extends over 16 amino acids. V dropped 4 bases and J dropped 4; count of bases not matched to a gene: 11. The CDR3 nucleotides read TGTGCCAGCAGCCCTCTCCTAGCGGGGGCCCAGTACGAGCAGTACTTC. Protein sequence: CASSPLLAGAQYEQYF.

J is TRBJ2-5 and V is TRBV18; unclear D gene. CDR3 length: 14 residues. With 2 bases removed from V and 2 bases from J, the gap between germline ends came to 9 bases. CDR1 is KGHSH, CDR2 LQKENI, per germline. CDR3 nucleotides: TGTGCCAGCTCACCAGGCGTCTCTCAAGAGACCCAGTACTTC. Encoded protein: CASSPGVSQETQYF. Supplemented by reference TRBV18 and TRBJ2-5, the full variable domain reads NAGVMQNPRHLVRRRGQEARLRCSPMKGHSHVYWYRQLPEEGLKFMVYLQKENIIDESGMPKERFSAEFPKEGPSILRIQQVVRGDSAAYFCASSPGVSQETQYFGPGTRLLVL.

The chain carries TRBV6-8 and TRBJ2-1, with 7 bases that match TRBD2. With V trimmed by 5 bases and J by 9 bases, 7 bases remained unmatched. Germline CDR1 and CDR2: MNHGY and SAAAGT. This CDR3 spans 13 amino acids. Here the CDR3 DNA reads TGTGCCAGCAGTGGGGGGAGGGGTACTGAGCAGTTCTTC. Protein product: CASSGGRGTEQFF.